The 18 T cell receptor beta chains listed next were all sequenced from one sample in a study of blood T cell repertoires in COVID-19. The protocol was immunoSEQ multiplex PCR, while the TCRdb copy is restricted to in-frame clones and leaves out a portion. The top ten clones hold 0.65% to 1% of a sample with 450,000 or so clones, roughly 90% of them seen once. The sample comprised peripheral blood. These receptors came from a man in his late teens or twenties with COVID-19, enrolled during active disease.

The chain employs TRBV19 and TRBJ2-5, with 10 bases identical to TRBD2. Trimming at V came to 0 bases and at J to 5 bases, leaving 12 bases not matched to a gene. The CDR3 is made up of 18 amino acids. The germline gives CDR1 LNHDA, CDR2 SQIVND (reference sequence). The DNA of the CDR3 is TGTGCCAGTAGTATAGATCACCAGGCTAGCGGGAGTTGGGAGACCCAGTACTTC. Amino acids: CASSIDHQASGSWETQYF. Full variable domain (missing parts from reference TRBV19 and TRBJ2-5): DGGITQSPKYLFRKEGQNVTLSCEQNLNHDAMYWYRQDPGQGLRLIYYSQIVNDFQKGDIAEGYSVSREKKESFPLTVTSAQKNPTAFYLCASSIDHQASGSWETQYFGPGTRLLVL.

The genes are TRBV19 and TRBJ2-2; 7 nucleotides align to TRBD2. Unmatched junction bases numbered 5, after V lost 3 bases and J lost 7 bases. The CDR3 spans 14 residues. The germline CDR1 and CDR2 sequences are LNHDA and SQIVND (reference sequence). The CDR3 sequence: CASSIGGDLGELFF. CDR3 nucleotides: TGTGCCAGTAGTATTGGGGGGGATCTCGGGGAGCTGTTTTTT.

The V gene is TRBV4-1, the J gene TRBJ2-7; the match to TRBD1 covers 7 bases. The CDR3 runs to 14 residues. J was trimmed by 3 bases and V by 3 bases; bases with no gene match: 5. Germline loops: CDR1 MGHRA, CDR2 YSYEKL. The CDR3 reads CASSHRHRGYEQYF. CDR3 nucleotide sequence: TGCGCCAGCAGCCACCGGCACAGGGGCTACGAGCAGTACTTC.

This chain uses TRBV6-1 with TRBJ1-1; 8 nucleotides align to TRBD1. Trimming removed 3 bases from V and 4 bases from J; junction bases left unmatched: 4. The CDR3 covers 14 residues. Germline V gene sequence: CDR1 MNHNS, CDR2 SASEGT. CDR3 amino acids: CASSDRGPGTEAFF. Here the CDR3 DNA reads TGTGCCAGCAGTGACAGGGGGCCGGGCACTGAAGCTTTCTTT.

The rearrangement joins TRBV2 to TRBJ2-7; 8 nucleotides match TRBD2. CDR3 length: 15 residues. V gave up 7 bases and J gave up 4 bases; unmatched junction bases: 12. CDR1 and CDR2 from the germline V gene are SNHLY and FYNNEI. The CDR3 protein is CASTIEAGVRYEQYF. The CDR3 bases are TGTGCCAGCACAATCGAAGCGGGAGTCCGGTACGAGCAGTACTTC.

V is TRBV29-1 and J is TRBJ2-3, with 12 bases lining up with TRBD2. There are 16 residues in the CDR3. V was pared by 0 bases and J by 10 bases, with 11 bases of the junction left unmatched. Germline CDR1 reads SQVTM; CDR2 reads ANQGSEA. CDR3 in amino acids: CSVEEATSGGSRAQYF. The CDR3 bases are TGCAGCGTTGAAGAAGCGACTAGCGGGGGTTCGCGGGCGCAGTATTTT.

J is TRBJ2-1 and V is TRBV5-1; 7 nucleotides align to TRBD1. The germline CDR1 and CDR2 sequences are SGHRS and YFSETQ. CDR3 length: 14 amino acids. With V trimmed by 3 bases and J by 8 bases, 8 bases remained unmatched. For the CDR3, the DNA is TGCGCCAGCAGCTCTGACAGGGTGGGCGATGAGCAGTTCTTC. It is translated as CASSSDRVGDEQFF.

This chain uses TRBV3-1 (or the pseudogene TRBV3-2) with TRBJ2-1; perhaps TRBD1 as D (5 bases). The CDR3 has 12 amino acids. Per the germline V gene, CDR1 is LGHDT and CDR2 is YNNKEL (reference sequence). With 3 bases removed from V and 10 bases from J, the gap between germline ends came to 10 bases. The CDR3 DNA reads as TGTGCCAGCAGCCAGACAGCGTTCGAGCAGTTCTTC. Protein product: CASSQTAFEQFF.

The chain joins TRBV24-1 to TRBJ1-2; D is unresolved. The germline V and J ends were trimmed by 4 bases and 3 bases, with 11 bases remaining between them. Germline CDR1 reads KGHDR; CDR2 reads SFDVKD. The CDR3 is 14 amino acids. The CDR3 region has the DNA TGTGCCACCAGTGACCAAGACTCTGACTATGGCTACACCTTC. Its translation is CATSDQDSDYGYTF.

The chain links TRBV13 to TRBJ1-5; a possible D gene is TRBD1 (5 bases). CDR1 is PRHDT and CDR2 is FYEKMQ in the germline V gene (reference sequence). CDR3 length: 13 amino acids. V was trimmed by 5 bases and J by 8 bases, leaving 13 bases between them. CDR3 sequence (DNA): TGTGCCAGCAGCAGTACGGGGGGGGAGCCCCAGCATTTT. Protein product: CASSSTGGEPQHF. Complete variable domain (other parts from reference TRBV13 and TRBJ1-5): AAGVIQSPRHLIKEKRETATLKCYPIPRHDTVYWYQQGPGQDPQFLISFYEKMQSDKGSIPDRFSAQQFSDYHSELNMSSLELGDSALYFCASSSTGGEPQHFGDGTRLSIL.

The rearrangement joins TRBV9 to TRBJ1-2, with a possible D match to TRBD1 (5 bases). V was cut by 4 bases and J by 5 bases, with 15 bases left in between. Germline CDR1 reads SGDLS; CDR2 reads YYNGEE. The CDR3 loop spans 14 amino acids. The CDR3 sequence: CASSPNTGGYGYTF. In nucleotides, the CDR3 is TGTGCCAGCAGCCCCAACACAGGCGGTTATGGCTACACCTTC.

This clone was observed once. The chain has TRBV15 and TRBJ1-3; D is ambiguous. In germline, CDR1 is LNHNV, CDR2 YYDKDF (reference sequence). This CDR3 is built from 15 residues. Trimming shortened V by 0 bases and J by 0 bases, and 6 bases separated the two germline ends. The CDR3 reads CATSRDPSSGNTIYF. The DNA for the CDR3 is TGTGCCACCAGCAGAGATCCCAGCTCTGGAAACACCATATATTTT.

V usage is TRBV6-5 and J usage is TRBJ1-2; 7 bases are a match to TRBD1. CDR1 is MNHEY, CDR2 SVGAGI, per germline. The CDR3 consists of 13 residues. After removal of 6 bases from V and 8 bases from J, the junction contained 9 bases not matched to a gene. CDR3 DNA: TGTGCCAGCAGCTTACCCGGGACAGACGGCTACACCTTC. Amino acid sequence: CASSLPGTDGYTF.

This clone was counted between two and nine times. Other nucleotide sequences in the sample specify the same CDR3. The V call is TRBV7-9, the J call TRBJ2-7, with D unclear. Germline values: CDR1 SEHNR, CDR2 FQNEAQ (reference sequence). The CDR3 loop spans 12 amino acids. Trimming shortened V by 5 bases and J by 2 bases, and 7 bases separated the two germline ends. CDR3 DNA sequence: TGTGCCAGCAGCCTCGTTACCTACGAGCAGTACTTC. It yields the protein CASSLVTYEQYF.

The V and J genes are TRBV5-8 and TRBJ2-7; 14 positions match TRBD2. V gave up 4 bases and J gave up 5 bases; unmatched junction bases: 5. The CDR3 runs 15 residues. Germline assignment: CDR1 SGHTS and CDR2 YDEGEE. CDR3 region: CASSPRLAGGNEQYF. For the CDR3, the DNA is TGTGCCAGCAGCCCCCGACTAGCGGGGGGGAACGAGCAGTACTTC.

This chain joins TRBV3-1 (or the pseudogene TRBV3-2) and TRBJ2-1; D is unclear. The V end was cut by 3 bases, the J end by 8 bases, with 8 bases between. Germline V CDR1 and CDR2: LGHDT, YNNKEL (reference sequence). The CDR3 totals 12 residues. The CDR3 here is CASSHTSDEQFF. For the CDR3, the DNA is TGTGCCAGCAGCCACACAAGTGATGAGCAGTTCTTC.

The chain carries TRBV7-8 and TRBJ1-1; the D gene is possibly TRBD1 (5 bases). The CDR3 runs 12 residues. With 5 bases removed from V and 10 bases from J, the gap between germline ends came to 14 bases. Per germline, CDR1 SGHVS and CDR2 FQNEAQ. The CDR3: CASSTLREGAFF. DNA of the CDR3: TGTGCCAGCAGCACACTCAGGGAAGGAGCTTTCTTT.

The gene calls are TRBV2 and TRBJ1-6, with a possible D match to TRBD1 (6 bases). Germline-derived CDR1 and CDR2 are SNHLY and FYNNEI. The CDR3 consists of 15 residues. V was cut by 6 bases and J by 7 bases, with 16 bases left in between. The CDR3 nucleotides are TGTGCCAGCAGACCCAGGACAGACCGGAATTCACCCCTCCACTTT. Amino acid sequence: CASRPRTDRNSPLHF. The entire variable domain, with the rest obtained from reference TRBV2 and TRBJ1-6, is as follows: EPEVTQTPSHQVTQMGQEVILRCVPISNHLYFYWYRQILGQKVEFLVSFYNNEISEKSEIFDDQFSVERPDGSNFTLKIRSTKLEDSAMYFCASRPRTDRNSPLHFGNGTRLTVT.